This T cell receptor beta chain was profiled in a study of shared clonotypes between healthy human individuals. Sequenced by immunoSEQ multiplex PCR; TCRdb stores in-frame clones only, minus some. The sample lists some 1 million clones; 65% to 75% were seen once. V dropped 4 bases and J dropped 2 bases, with 9 bases sitting between them. The CDR3 has 15 amino acids. Per germline, CDR1 SGHAT and CDR2 FQNNGV. All of the donors resided in Nashville, Tennessee, and each was a Caucasian adult. Input material: memory CD4+ T cells sorted from blood. Sample subset: CD45RA-negative fraction. The clonotype was recovered from a man between 18 and 29 years old in good health. The chain carries TRBV11-2 and TRBJ2-6; D call uncertain. The CDR3 spells CASSSEIAGANVLTF. Written as DNA, the CDR3 is TGTGCCAGCAGCTCAGAGATTGCTGGGGCCAACGTCCTGACTTTC.